This TCR beta chain was observed in a study of Graves' ophthalmopathy and Graves' hyperthyroidism. The CDR3 has 14 residues. Trimming took off 4 bases at V and 4 bases at J, with 14 bases between the two ends. Germline CDR1 is MNHEY and CDR2 is SMNVEV (reference sequence). CDR3 regions of TCR beta were amplified from RNA transcripts. First-round RT-PCR with HTBI primers preceded a second-round multiplex PCR. TCRdb called the multiplex PCR reads again in MiXCR, with one record for every CDR3 protein. The sample holds just over 400,000 distinct CDR3 sequences; approximately 21% are singletons and the top ten take under 3.5%.

The sample consisted of peripheral blood. The V gene is TRBV27, the J gene TRBJ2-7; possible D gene TRBD1, 6 bases. The sequence derives from a woman in her late teens or twenties with stable Graves' hyperthyroidism. The CDR3 DNA sequence: TGTGCCAGCAGTTACTCTGGGGACAAGTACGAGCAGTACTTC. Translation: CASSYSGDKYEQYF.